Following are 26 T cell receptor beta chains from one sample sequenced in a study of T cell clonality in common variable immunodeficiency. Some clones are missing from TCRdb's copy, which holds only in-frame ones; the method was immunoSEQ multiplex PCR. The table lists approximately 50,000 clones, with no singletons. The sample comprised peripheral blood mononuclear cells. Source of these receptors: a person aged 18-69 years in good health.

Many counts were recorded for this clone. The DNA ends 3 residues before the CDR3 does, and the rest of the CDR3 is filled in from the germline J gene. The chain couples TRBV29-1 to TRBJ2-3; 7 bases are a match to TRBD1. CDR1 SQVTM and CDR2 ANQGSEA come from the germline V gene. The CDR3 spans 15 residues. Trimming removed 6 bases from V and 4 bases from J; junction bases left unmatched: 13. Here the CDR3 reads CSVLGGSLPSDTQYF. CDR3 DNA (partial): TGCAGCGTCCTAGGGGGCTCCCTGCCTTCAGATACG.

This clone has more than one count but fewer than ten. The CDR3 bases that were read are TGTGCCAGCGCACGGGGGGGAAGATACGAG. It encodes CASARGGRYE. The full-length CDR3 reads as CASARGGRYEQYF. The rearrangement joins TRBV14 to TRBJ2-7; 8 nucleotides align to TRBD2. The read comes to an end 3 residues before the CDR3 does, leaving the germline J gene to fill in the end. Trimming took 8 bases from V and 4 from J; bases not matched to a gene: 7. The CDR3 extends over 13 amino acids. Germline V gene data show CDR1 as SGHDN and CDR2 as FVKESK.

This clone was counted ten times or more. The CDR3 end lies 3 residues beyond the end of the read and is filled in from the germline J gene. V usage is TRBV18 and J usage is TRBJ2-3, with TRBD2 matching 12 bases. Germline CDR1 and CDR2: KGHSH and LQKENI. This CDR3 spans 18 amino acids. The ends lost 4 bases at V and 4 bases at J; junction bases unmatched: 12. The sequenced CDR3 bases are TGTGCCAGCTCACGCGATTCTCGGACTAGCGGGGCGGCAGATACG. Protein sequence: CASSRDSRTSGAADT. The entire CDR3 protein reads CASSRDSRTSGAADTQYF. Drawing the rest from reference TRBV18 and TRBJ2-3, the complete variable domain is NAGVMQNPRHLVRRRGQEARLRCSPMKGHSHVYWYRQLPEEGLKFMVYLQKENIIDESGMPKERFSAEFPKEGPSILRIQQVVRGDSAAYFCASSRDSRTSGAADTQYFGPGTRLTVL.

This clone was detected many times. The read terminates 3 residues ahead of where the CDR3 ends, so the germline J gene completes it. The rearrangement uses TRBV5-1 and TRBJ2-1; possibly TRBD1 for D (5 bases). Germline CDR1 reads SGHRS; CDR2 reads YFSETQ. The length of the CDR3 is 14 residues. V lost 0 bases to trimming and J lost 5 bases, with 9 bases between them. The DNA read from the CDR3 is TGCGCCAGCAGCTTGGCAGGGCCCCACAATGAG. Its translation: CASSLAGPHNE. The entire CDR3 sequence reads CASSLAGPHNEQFF.

This clone was seen at least ten times. The junction departs from germline at one end; a sequencing error may be responsible. The read finishes 3 residues shy of the CDR3 end, and the germline J gene is used to complete it. The rearrangement uses TRBV4-2 and TRBJ2-1; the match to TRBD2 covers 16 bases. CDR3 length equals 18 residues. Germline V gene data show CDR1 as LGHNA and CDR2 as YNFKEQ. The part of the CDR3 DNA that was read is TGCGCCAGCAGCCAAGATCAAGGGACTAGCGGGGGGGCCTATGAG. The encoded protein is CASSQDQGTSGGAYE. In full, the CDR3 reads CASSQDQGTSGGAYEQFF.

This clone occurred many times. CDR3 DNA (partial): TGTGCCAGCTCCCTCGCGACAGCTTTTACCGGCTACGAG. Its protein product is CASSLATAFTGYE. The full CDR3 protein is CASSLATAFTGYEQYF. The chain has TRBV18 and TRBJ2-7; the D gene is possibly TRBD1 (5 bases). The read terminates 3 residues before the CDR3 end, so the remaining end is supplied by the germline J gene. Germline CDR1 is KGHSH and CDR2 is LQKENI. There are 16 residues in the CDR3. With 6 bases removed from V and 3 bases from J, the gap between germline ends came to 21 bases.

This clone was recorded a few times. The CDR3 sequence is CAWSELTGRYDYTF. The CDR3 DNA, read in part, is TGTGCCTGGAGTGAGTTGACAGGACGCTACGAC. The V and J genes are TRBV30 and TRBJ1-2; possible D gene TRBD1, 6 bases. The read is 3 residues too short to cover the CDR3 end, so that end is filled in from the germline J gene. The CDR3 consists of 14 residues. Germline V gene sequence: CDR1 GTSNPN, CDR2 SVGIG (reference sequence).

This clone was counted ten times or more. The read terminates 3 residues ahead of where the CDR3 ends, so the germline J gene completes it. This CDR3 is also generated by other DNA sequences in the sample. The rearrangement uses TRBV7-9 and TRBJ1-1, with 9 bases that match TRBD1. V lost 6 bases and J lost 5; bases outside the gene matches: 4. Germline V gene sequence: CDR1 SEHNR, CDR2 FQNEAQ (reference sequence). The CDR3 totals 13 residues. CDR3 bases read: TGTGCCAGCAGTCCGACAGGGGGGACTGAA. Residues: CASSPTGGTE. In full, the CDR3 is CASSPTGGTEAFF.

This clone occurred many times. Read data end 3 residues before the CDR3 end; the end is taken from the germline J gene. The V call is TRBV5-4, the J call TRBJ1-1, with D uncertain. The V gene lost 4 bases and the J gene lost 0 bases, with 7 bases spanning the gap. This CDR3 is built from 13 residues. Germline V gene sequence: CDR1 SGHNT, CDR2 YYREEE (reference sequence). CDR3 DNA (partial): TGTGCCAGCAGCCATGCTATGAACACTGAA. It is translated as CASSHAMNTE. The entire CDR3 protein is CASSHAMNTEAFF.

This clone has more than one count but fewer than ten. One base away lies a much larger clone, so this may be a sequencing read error. Sequencing ends 3 residues short of the CDR3 end; the germline J gene provides the rest. Other DNA sequences in the sample encode the same CDR3. V usage is TRBV19 and J usage is TRBJ2-4; TRBD1 agrees at 9 bases. Germline V lookup: CDR1 LNHDA, CDR2 SQIVND (reference sequence). The CDR3 spans 12 residues. The CDR3 DNA, read in part, is TGTGCCAGTAGTGACAGGGGGGGAATT. Translated, it gives CASSDRGGI. The whole CDR3 protein reads CASSDRGGIQYF.

At least ten counts were recorded for this clone. The read ends 3 residues early relative to the CDR3; the germline J gene fills the gap. V gene TRBV20-1 combines with J gene TRBJ2-3; perhaps TRBD2 as D (7 bases). The CDR3 covers 13 residues. Germline values: CDR1 DFQATT, CDR2 SNEGSKA (reference sequence). V gave up 5 bases and J gave up 2 bases, with 11 bases separating them. This chain's CDR3 is CSAGGGPTDTQYF. The sequenced part of the CDR3 DNA is TGCAGTGCTGGGGGGGGGCCCACAGATACG.

This clone has ten or more counts. From the germline J gene comes the end of the CDR3, since the read stops 3 residues before it. At the DNA level, this CDR3 is encoded by other sequences in the same sample as well. The chain links TRBV6-1 to TRBJ1-3; 9 bases agree with TRBD1. V shed 3 bases and J 2 bases; nucleotides not matched to a gene: 2. Germline CDR1 is MNHNS and CDR2 is SASEGT. The CDR3 runs to 15 residues. The CDR3 loop is CASSDRTGAGNTIYF. The sequenced part of the CDR3 DNA is TGTGCCAGCAGTGACCGGACAGGGGCTGGAAACACC.

This clone was picked up many times. The read finishes 3 residues shy of the CDR3 end, and the germline J gene is used to complete it. The V gene is TRBV20-1, the J gene TRBJ1-2; maybe TRBD1 (5 bases). Germline CDR1 DFQATT, CDR2 SNEGSKA (reference sequence). The CDR3 has 13 residues. The CDR3 sequence is CSARRSSGGGYTF. The DNA read from the CDR3 is TGCAGTGCTAGGCGGAGTTCTGGGGGGGGC.

Details on this clone: This may stem from a read error, because a much larger clone lies one nucleotide away. Read data end 3 residues before the CDR3 end; the end is taken from the germline J gene. Other nucleotide sequences from this sample produce the same CDR3. The rearrangement joins TRBV5-6 to TRBJ2-1; weak D call: TRBD2 (6 bases). The germline CDR1 and CDR2 sequences are SGHDT and YYEEEE. This CDR3 has 15 amino acids. CDR3 sequence reads: CASSLGGTAYNEQFF. The part of the CDR3 DNA that was read is TGCGCCAGCAGCCTCGGGGGAACCGCCTACAATGAG.

This clone was seen ten or more times. The read comes to an end 3 residues before the CDR3 does, leaving the germline J gene to fill in the end. The chain has TRBV20-1 and TRBJ1-2; D uncertain. Germline V lookup: CDR1 DFQATT, CDR2 SNEGSKA (reference sequence). This CDR3 is 13 amino acids long. Trimming pared 5 bases from V and 3 bases from J, leaving 13 bases between. The sequenced part of the CDR3 DNA is TGCAGTGCTCACCCAACAGCGGACTATGGC. Its protein is CSAHPTADYG. The complete CDR3 protein is CSAHPTADYGYTF.

At least ten counts were recorded for this clone. The sequence runs out 3 residues before the end of the CDR3; the remainder is reconstructed from the germline J gene. The chain combines TRBV19 with TRBJ2-1; 8 nucleotides line up with TRBD1. The CDR3 sequence is 13 residues long. V lost 4 bases to trimming and J lost 9 bases; unmatched junction nucleotides: 5. CDR1 is LNHDA and CDR2 is SQIVND in the germline V gene (reference sequence). The CDR3 spells CASSTGGSSEQFF. Incomplete CDR3 DNA: TGTGCCAGTAGTACAGGGGGCTCGAGTGAG. The variable domain in full, with the rest retrieved from reference TRBV19 and TRBJ2-1, is DGGITQSPKYLFRKEGQNVTLSCEQNLNHDAMYWYRQDPGQGLRLIYYSQIVNDFQKGDIAEGYSVSREKKESFPLTVTSAQKNPTAFYLCASSTGGSSEQFFGPGTRLTVL.

This clone came up a few times. The sequence runs out 3 residues before the end of the CDR3; the remainder is reconstructed from the germline J gene. The chain links TRBV18 to TRBJ1-5, with TRBD1 identical over 8 bases. The junction had 4 bases not matched to a gene; V was cut back by 6 bases and J by 3 bases. CDR3 length: 14 residues. The germline gives CDR1 KGHSH, CDR2 LQKENI. The CDR3 sequence is CASSTQGANQPQHF. CDR3 bases read: TGTGCCAGCTCTACCCAGGGGGCCAATCAGCCC. Complete variable domain (other parts from reference TRBV18 and TRBJ1-5): NAGVMQNPRHLVRRRGQEARLRCSPMKGHSHVYWYRQLPEEGLKFMVYLQKENIIDESGMPKERFSAEFPKEGPSILRIQQVVRGDSAAYFCASSTQGANQPQHFGDGTRLSIL.

This clone was picked up a small number of times. The read terminates 3 residues before the CDR3 end, so the remaining end is supplied by the germline J gene. The chain links TRBV7-3 to TRBJ2-3; 7 bases match TRBD1. The CDR3 is 13 residues long. CDR1 and CDR2 (germline): SGHTA, FQGTGA. The CDR3 here is CASSAGMGQPQYF. The CDR3 bases that were read are TGTGCCAGCAGCGCCGGGATGGGACAGCCG.

This clone was counted at least ten times. From the germline J gene comes the end of the CDR3, since the read stops 3 residues before it. The chain has TRBV19 and TRBJ1-1; TRBD1 is a possible D gene (6 bases). This CDR3 has 14 amino acids. The germline V gene encodes CDR1 LNHDA and CDR2 SQIVND (reference sequence). V was clipped by 3 bases and J by 1 base, with 9 bases between them. The part of the CDR3 DNA that was read is TGTGCCAGTAGTATGGGGGGGCAGAACACTGAA. Translated, it gives CASSMGGQNTE. The CDR3 in its entirety is CASSMGGQNTEAFF.

This clone was counted ten times or more. The CDR3 reads CAISGKGETQYF. The sequenced CDR3 bases are TGTGCCATCAGCGGAAAGGGAGAGACC. V gene TRBV10-3 combines with J gene TRBJ2-5; D remains ambiguous. The CDR3 end is not reached by the read, which stops 3 residues before it; the germline J gene fills it in. Germline CDR1 is ENHRY and CDR2 is SYGVKD. This CDR3 has 12 amino acids. Trimming shortened V by 6 bases and J by 4 bases, and 9 bases separated the two germline ends.

This clone was seen repeatedly, ten times or more. The read ends 3 residues shy of where the CDR3 ends; the end is completed using the germline J gene. The chain employs TRBV2 and TRBJ1-5; 9 nucleotides agree with TRBD1. After removal of 6 bases from V and 3 bases from J, the junction contained 15 bases not matched to a gene. This CDR3 contains 18 residues. Looked up from germline, CDR1 is SNHLY and CDR2 is FYNNEI. The part of the CDR3 DNA that was read is TGTGCCAGCAGGAGTACAGGGGGCGATATCCGGGACAATCAGCCC. Residues: CASRSTGGDIRDNQP. The whole CDR3 region reads CASRSTGGDIRDNQPQHF.

This clone was observed at least ten times. The read stops 3 residues short of the end of the CDR3; the missing end is completed from the germline J gene. V usage is TRBV10-3 and J usage is TRBJ2-7; 8 positions match TRBD1. Trimming at V came to 4 bases and at J to 2 bases, leaving 4 bases not matched to a gene. This CDR3 is built from 14 residues. Per germline, CDR1 ENHRY and CDR2 SYGVKD. The CDR3 bases that were read are TGTGCCATCAGTGGGCAGGGGGCGGCCTACGAG. It is translated as CAISGQGAAYE. The full CDR3 reads CAISGQGAAYEQYF.

A remark on this clone: With the read ending 3 residues before the CDR3 end, the germline J gene is used to fill in that end. The chain employs TRBV30 and TRBJ1-2, with TRBD1 identical over 12 bases. Germline CDR1 GTSNPN, CDR2 SVGIG (reference sequence). The CDR3 length is 15 residues. Incomplete CDR3 DNA: TGTGCCTGGAGTGGGGGACAGGGGGCACAATACGAC. This codes for CAWSGGQGAQYD. From start to end, the CDR3 is CAWSGGQGAQYDYTF.

This clone was observed at least ten times. The read gets to within 3 residues of the CDR3 end, and the germline J gene fills in the rest. The V and J genes are TRBV29-1 and TRBJ1-2, with D maybe TRBD1 (6 bases). There are 12 residues in the CDR3. Germline CDR1 and CDR2: SQVTM and ANQGSEA. This chain's CDR3 is CSVLQGWDGYTF. The CDR3 bases that were read are TGCAGCGTCCTACAGGGATGGGACGGC.

This clone has ten or more counts. The read ends 3 residues early relative to the CDR3; the germline J gene fills the gap. The genes are TRBV13 and TRBJ2-3; the match to TRBD2 covers 11 bases. Germline V gene data show CDR1 as PRHDT and CDR2 as FYEKMQ (reference sequence). V trimming: 4 bases; J trimming: 0 bases; junction bases outside the gene matches: 3. There are 16 residues in the CDR3. The part of the CDR3 DNA that was read is TGTGCCAGCAGCTCATTAGCGGGGGGGAGCACAGATACG. This translates into CASSSLAGGSTDT. The whole CDR3 sequence reads CASSSLAGGSTDTQYF.

This clone showed up many times. The read is 3 residues too short to cover the CDR3 end, so that end is filled in from the germline J gene. This sequence joins TRBV5-6 and TRBJ2-2; D is possibly TRBD1 (5 bases). CDR3 length equals 15 residues. V was pared by 4 bases and J by 0 bases, with 10 bases between. Per germline, CDR1 SGHDT and CDR2 YYEEEE. The CDR3 reads CASSLRQTNTGELFF. The CDR3 bases that were read are TGTGCCAGCAGCCTCAGACAGACGAACACCGGGGAG.